This TCR beta chain was recovered during a study of CD8 T cells in Susac syndrome. Sequencing of TCR beta, carried out with a high-throughput approach, was applied to CD8+ and CD4+ T cells from the blood. This clonotype was seen a single time. RNA was extracted with the RNeasy kit, and a quantity of roughly 0.45 to 1 ug was reverse transcribed using random hexamers. Amplification of the TCR beta CDR3 was carried out by immunoSEQ multiplex PCR, which spanned a total of 54 Vbeta and 13 Jbeta segments. TCRdb used MiXCR to reprocess the immunoSEQ multiplex PCR reads, holding one entry per CDR3 protein. Of 170,000 or so distinct CDR3 sequences in the sample, 90% to 95% were seen once. CDR1 and CDR2 (germline): SGHDN, FVKESK. The CDR3 is 14 amino acids. V gave up 3 bases and J gave up 10 bases, with 16 bases separating them.

This sequence joins TRBV14 and TRBJ2-1; D unclear. The origin of this receptor is a human donor with multiple sclerosis. The sequenced sample was CD8+ T cells from PBMCs. The CDR3 region is CASSHPLPYKEQFF. The CDR3 DNA sequence: TGTGCCAGCAGCCATCCCCTCCCCTATAAAGAGCAGTTCTTC.